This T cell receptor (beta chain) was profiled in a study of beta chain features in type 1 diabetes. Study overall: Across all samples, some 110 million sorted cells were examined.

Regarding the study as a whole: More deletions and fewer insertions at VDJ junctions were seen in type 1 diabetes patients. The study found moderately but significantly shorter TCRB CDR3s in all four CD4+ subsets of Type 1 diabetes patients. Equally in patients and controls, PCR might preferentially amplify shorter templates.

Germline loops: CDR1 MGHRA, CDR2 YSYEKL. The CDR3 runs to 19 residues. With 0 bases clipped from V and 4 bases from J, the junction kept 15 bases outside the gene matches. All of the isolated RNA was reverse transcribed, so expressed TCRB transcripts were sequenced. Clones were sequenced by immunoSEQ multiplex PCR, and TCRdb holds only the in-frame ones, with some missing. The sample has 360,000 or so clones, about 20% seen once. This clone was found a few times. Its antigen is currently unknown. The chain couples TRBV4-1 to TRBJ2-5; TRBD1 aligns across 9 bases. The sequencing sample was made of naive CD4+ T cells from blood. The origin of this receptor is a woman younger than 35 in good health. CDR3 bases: TGCGCCAGCAGCCAAGAACTGGGACAGGGTACGTCCACAAGAGAGACCCAGTACTTC. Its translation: CASSQELGQGTSTRETQYF.